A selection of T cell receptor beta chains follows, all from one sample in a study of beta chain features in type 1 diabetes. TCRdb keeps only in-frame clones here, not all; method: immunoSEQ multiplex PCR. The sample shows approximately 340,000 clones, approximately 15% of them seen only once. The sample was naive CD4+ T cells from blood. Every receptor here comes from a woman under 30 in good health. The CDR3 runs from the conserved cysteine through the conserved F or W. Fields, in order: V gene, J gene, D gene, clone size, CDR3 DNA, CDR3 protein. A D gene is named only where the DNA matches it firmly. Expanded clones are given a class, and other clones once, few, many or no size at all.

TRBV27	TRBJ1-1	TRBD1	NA	TGTGCCAGCAGTTTTCGGCAGGGGGCGACCGGTGGGGAAGCTTTCTTT	CASSFRQGATGGEAFF
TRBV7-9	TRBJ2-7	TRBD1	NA	TGTGCCAGCAGCTTACGGACAGGCGCCCAGGGAGAGCAGTACTTC	CASSLRTGAQGEQYF
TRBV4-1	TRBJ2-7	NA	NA	TGCGCCAGCAGCCAAGCCGCTAGCGATCCCTACGAGCAGTACTTC	CASSQAASDPYEQYF
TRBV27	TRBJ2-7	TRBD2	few	TGTGCCAGCAGTTCCCGGACTAGCACCTACGAGCAGTACTTC	CASSSRTSTYEQYF
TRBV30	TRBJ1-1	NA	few	TGTGCCTGGAGTGTCCAGTCAGGCACTGAAGCTTTCTTT	CAWSVQSGTEAFF
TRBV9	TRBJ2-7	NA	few	TGTGCCAGCAGCGTAGGGGGTCTAGCCGAGCAGTACTTC	CASSVGGLAEQYF
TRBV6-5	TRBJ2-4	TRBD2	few	TGTGCCAGTCAAGCGGGAACCAAAAACATTCAGTACTTC	CASQAGTKNIQYF
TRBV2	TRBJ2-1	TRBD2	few	TGTGCCGGACTAGCGGGCTCCTACAATGAGCAGTTCTTC	CAGLAGSYNEQFF
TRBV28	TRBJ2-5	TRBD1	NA	TGTGCCAGCAGTCCTCACCCCAACAGGGGCGAGACCCAGTACTTC	CASSPHPNRGETQYF
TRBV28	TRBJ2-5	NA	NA	TGTGCCAGCAGCCCAAGAAGGGGGGGAGAGACCCAGTACTTC	CASSPRRGGETQYF
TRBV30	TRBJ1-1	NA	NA	TGTGCCTGGGGGGAGGGAAGCCCTGAAGCTTTCTTT	CAWGEGSPEAFF
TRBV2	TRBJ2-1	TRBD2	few	TGTGCCAGCAGTAGTAGAGGAGCGGGAGGGTCCTACAATGAGCAGTTCTTC	CASSSRGAGGSYNEQFF
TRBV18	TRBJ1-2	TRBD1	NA	TGTGCCAGCTCAGTGGGACAGGGGACTTCAGGCTACACCTTC	CASSVGQGTSGYTF
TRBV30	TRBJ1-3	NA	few	TGTGCCTGGAGTTCCAGAAGAAACACCATATATTTT	CAWSSRRNTIYF
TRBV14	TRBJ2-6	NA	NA	TGTGCCAGCAGCCAACTCGGGGCTGGGGCCAACGTCCTGACTTTC	CASSQLGAGANVLTF
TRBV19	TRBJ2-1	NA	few	TGTGCCAGTAGTATCCAGGGACTCTACAATGAGCAGTTCTTC	CASSIQGLYNEQFF
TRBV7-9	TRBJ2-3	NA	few	TGTGCCAGCAGCTTGAGGGGCGGGGCAGATACGCAGTATTTT	CASSLRGGADTQYF
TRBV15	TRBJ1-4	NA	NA	TGTGCCACCAGCAGAGTTGGCCCTGGTGAAAAACTGTTTTTT	CATSRVGPGEKLFF
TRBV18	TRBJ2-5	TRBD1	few	TGTGCCAGCTCACCACTGGGACAGGGTCTCTTTGGGACCCAGTACTTC	CASSPLGQGLFGTQYF
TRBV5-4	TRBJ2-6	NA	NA	TGTGCCAGCAGCTTGGGTCGGTTTGCAGAACCGACAGGGGCCAACGTCCTGACTTTC	CASSLGRFAEPTGANVLTF
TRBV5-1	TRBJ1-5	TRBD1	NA	TGCGCCAGCAGCTTGGCATTCCGGGACAGGGGCGTTGGCAATCAGCCCCAGCATTTT	CASSLAFRDRGVGNQPQHF
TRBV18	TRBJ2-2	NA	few	TGTGCCAGCTCACGAGAGCGGAACACCGGGGAGCTGTTTTTT	CASSRERNTGELFF